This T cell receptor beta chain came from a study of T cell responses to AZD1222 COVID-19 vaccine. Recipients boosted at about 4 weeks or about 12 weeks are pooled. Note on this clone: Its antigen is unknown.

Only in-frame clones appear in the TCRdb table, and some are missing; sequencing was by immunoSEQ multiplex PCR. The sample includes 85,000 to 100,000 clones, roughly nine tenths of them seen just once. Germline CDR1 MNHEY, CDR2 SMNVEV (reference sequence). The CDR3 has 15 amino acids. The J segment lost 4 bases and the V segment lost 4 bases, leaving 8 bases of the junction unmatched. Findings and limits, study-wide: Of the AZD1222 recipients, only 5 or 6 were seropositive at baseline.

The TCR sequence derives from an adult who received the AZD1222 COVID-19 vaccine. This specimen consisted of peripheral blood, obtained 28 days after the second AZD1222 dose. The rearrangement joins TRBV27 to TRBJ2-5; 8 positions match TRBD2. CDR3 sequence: CASSSSASGLETQYF. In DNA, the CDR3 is TGTGCCAGCAGTTCGAGCGCTAGCGGGTTAGAGACCCAGTACTTC.